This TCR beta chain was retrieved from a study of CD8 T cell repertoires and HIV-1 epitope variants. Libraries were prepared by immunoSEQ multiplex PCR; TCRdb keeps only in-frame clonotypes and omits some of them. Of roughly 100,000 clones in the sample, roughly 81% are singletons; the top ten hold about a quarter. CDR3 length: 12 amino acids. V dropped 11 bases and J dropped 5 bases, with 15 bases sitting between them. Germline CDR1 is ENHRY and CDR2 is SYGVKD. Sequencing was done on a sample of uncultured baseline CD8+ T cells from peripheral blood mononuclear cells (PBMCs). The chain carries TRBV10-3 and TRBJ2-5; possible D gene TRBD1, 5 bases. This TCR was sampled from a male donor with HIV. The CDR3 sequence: CASTAPGETQYF. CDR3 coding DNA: TGTGCCTCGACAGCGCCCGGGGAGACCCAGTACTTC.